Listed here are 21 T cell receptor beta chains from one sample, sequenced in a study of CD8+CD57+ T cells in acquired aplastic anemia. It was patients with CD8+CD57+ cell expansion by flow cytometry who were chosen for sequencing. TCR beta VDJ and CDR3 were profiled, and genomic DNA was the template. TCRdb processed the reads anew with MiXCR; each CDR3 protein has one entry. Among around 130,000 distinct CDR3 sequences, 45% to 60% were seen once, and the ten largest hold about 31%. Source material: sorted CD4+, CD8+, or CD8+CD57+ T cells (not recorded which) from PBMCs. The receptor set was obtained from a human donor with aplastic anemia.

This rearrangement joins TRBV9 to TRBJ1-5, with 9 nucleotides matching TRBD1. J was trimmed by 4 bases and V by 3 bases; bases with no gene match: 8. This CDR3 comprises 16 residues. From germline, CDR1 is SGDLS and CDR2 YYNGEE. In nucleotides, the CDR3 is TGTGCCAGCAGCGACCACCCCGGGACAGGGAATCAGCCCCAGCATTTT. It specifies CASSDHPGTGNQPQHF. Combining the CDR3 with reference TRBV9 and TRBJ1-5 gives the whole variable domain DSGVTQTPKHLITATGQRVTLRCSPRSGDLSVYWYQQSLDQGLQFLIQYYNGEERAKGNILERFSAQQFPDLHSELNLSSLELGDSALYFCASSDHPGTGNQPQHFGDGTRLSIL.

By share, this clonotype counts as medium-sized. This chain connects TRBV7-9 to TRBJ2-7; the D is unclear. V gave up 1 base and J gave up 3 bases, with 7 bases separating them. This CDR3 contains 13 residues. Germline V lookup: CDR1 SEHNR, CDR2 FQNEAQ (reference sequence). The CDR3 region has the DNA TGTGCCAGCAGCTTAGGCCGGATCTACGAGCAGTACTTC. Its protein is CASSLGRIYEQYF.

The chain has TRBV7-2 and TRBJ1-1; no clear D gene. The CDR3 contains 13 residues. Germline CDR1 is SGHTA and CDR2 is FQGNSA. Trimming stripped 0 bases from V and 0 bases from J, with 2 bases between. For the CDR3, the DNA is TGTGCCAGCAGCTTAGCTATGAACACTGAAGCTTTCTTT. It specifies CASSLAMNTEAFF.

This chain joins TRBV10-3 and TRBJ2-6; no firm D call. The V and J ends lost 3 bases and 1 base respectively, with 4 bases between them. Germline V gene sequence: CDR1 ENHRY, CDR2 SYGVKD. The CDR3 covers 14 residues. In DNA form, the CDR3 reads TGTGCCATCAGTGACAGATCTGGGGCCAACGTCCTGACTTTC. This sequence encodes CAISDRSGANVLTF.

V and J are TRBV12-3 or TRBV12-4 and TRBJ2-3; D is undetermined. This CDR3 spans 15 amino acids. The germline V and J ends were trimmed by 7 bases and 0 bases, with 14 bases remaining between them. The DNA for the CDR3 is TGTGCCAGCACAACCCCCGGCTTTAGCACAGATACGCAGTATTTT. As protein: CASTTPGFSTDTQYF.

In DNA form, the CDR3 reads TGCGCCAGCAGCCAATGGGGGAGCTCCTACAATGAGCAGTTCTTC. Translation gives CASSQWGSSYNEQFF. The V call is TRBV4-1, the J call TRBJ2-1; D tentatively fits TRBD1 or TRBD2 (5 bases each). The germline V gene encodes CDR1 MGHRA and CDR2 YSYEKL. The CDR3 covers 15 residues. The V end lost 2 bases, the J end lost 0 bases, and 8 bases lay between the germline ends.

In this sample, this clonotype turned up a few times. V gene TRBV2 combines with J gene TRBJ1-2, with 11 bases identical to TRBD1. Trimming at V came to 9 bases and at J to 4 bases, leaving 7 bases not matched to a gene. CDR1 is SNHLY, CDR2 FYNNEI, per germline. This CDR3 has 14 residues. DNA of the CDR3: TGTGCCAGTAGGGACAGGGGGTTGTTCTATGGCTACACCTTC. This codes for CASRDRGLFYGYTF.

A few counts support this clonotype. V is TRBV15 and J is TRBJ1-5; the match to TRBD1 covers 7 bases. This CDR3 spans 16 amino acids. CDR1 and CDR2 (germline): LNHNV, YYDKDF (reference sequence). V lost 1 base and J lost 4; bases outside the gene matches: 7. CDR3 region: CATSRADREVNQPQHF. DNA of the CDR3: TGTGCCACCAGCAGAGCCGACAGGGAAGTAAATCAGCCCCAGCATTTT.

The genes are TRBV7-2 and TRBJ1-2; 8 nucleotides line up with TRBD1. From germline, CDR1 is SGHTA and CDR2 FQGNSA. The junction had 4 bases not matched to a gene; V was cut back by 5 bases and J by 8 bases. CDR3 length equals 12 residues. The CDR3 region has the DNA TGTGCCAGCAGCCTCAGGGGGCTGGGCTACACCTTC. It yields the protein CASSLRGLGYTF. Together with reference TRBV7-2 and TRBJ1-2, the CDR3 gives the full variable domain: GAGVSQSPSNKVTEKGKDVELRCDPISGHTALYWYRQSLGQGLEFLIYFQGNSAPDKSGLPSDRFSAERTGGSVSTLTIQRTQQEDSAVYLCASSLRGLGYTFGSGTRLTVV.

This chain uses TRBV10-3 with TRBJ2-2; 8 bases are a match to TRBD1. Germline assignment: CDR1 ENHRY and CDR2 SYGVKD. The CDR3 sequence is 14 residues long. With V trimmed by 11 bases and J by 1 base, 6 bases remained unmatched. Here the CDR3 reads CASSGTGNTGELFF. DNA for the CDR3: TGTGCCTCATCCGGGACAGGGAACACCGGGGAGCTGTTTTTT.

The chain uses TRBV20-1 and TRBJ1-1; D perhaps matches TRBD1 (5 bases). Germline V gene data show CDR1 as DFQATT and CDR2 as SNEGSKA (reference sequence). V shed 3 bases and J shed 0 bases, with 11 bases lying between them. The CDR3 spans 14 residues. CDR3 region: CSARPGSMNTEAFF. For the CDR3, the DNA is TGCAGTGCTAGGCCAGGGTCCATGAACACTGAAGCTTTCTTT.

J is TRBJ1-1 and V is TRBV10-3; D may be TRBD1 (6 bases). This CDR3 is built from 15 residues. Trimming stripped 4 bases from V and 0 bases from J, with 12 bases between. Germline CDR1 and CDR2: ENHRY and SYGVKD. CDR3 DNA: TGTGCCATCAGTGGGGACGAGGGGGTGAACACTGAAGCTTTCTTT. Its protein is CAISGDEGVNTEAFF.

CDR3 bases: TGTGCCAGCAGCCCAGGGGAACACGAGCAGTACTTC. Amino acid sequence: CASSPGEHEQYF. The chain uses TRBV14 and TRBJ2-7; weak D call: TRBD1 (6 bases). Trimming removed 4 bases from V and 5 bases from J, with 9 bases in between. CDR1 is SGHDN, CDR2 FVKESK, per germline. The length of the CDR3 is 12 residues.

The CDR3 protein is CASSPGHRDPYEQYF. As DNA, the CDR3 is TGCGCCAGCAGCCCGGGACACCGTGATCCCTACGAGCAGTACTTC. The chain has TRBV5-1 and TRBJ2-7; TRBD1 is a possible D gene (6 bases). Germline CDR1 is SGHRS and CDR2 is YFSETQ. The CDR3 is made up of 15 amino acids. Trimming left V 4 bases short and J 2 bases short, with 16 bases between. The whole variable domain, remainder taken from reference TRBV5-1 and TRBJ2-7, is KAGVTQTPRYLIKTRGQQVTLSCSPISGHRSVSWYQQTPGQGLQFLFEYFSETQRNKGNFPGRFSGRQFSNSRSEMNVSTLELGDSALYLCASSPGHRDPYEQYFGPGTRLTVT.

In its sample, this clonotype was seen a few times. V gene TRBV10-3 combines with J gene TRBJ2-7; 12 bases are a match to TRBD1. The CDR3 consists of 14 residues. V trimming: 7 bases; J trimming: 5 bases; junction bases outside the gene matches: 6. Germline-derived CDR1 and CDR2 are ENHRY and SYGVKD. The CDR3 loop reads CAINTGTGGNEQYF. In nucleotides, the CDR3 is TGTGCCATCAATACCGGGACAGGGGGCAACGAGCAGTACTTC.

This clonotype was seen at least ten times. The chain links TRBV5-1 to TRBJ1-2; D may be TRBD1 (5 bases). Trimming cost V 8 bases and J 4 bases, with 12 bases left between them. CDR3 length: 12 amino acids. Germline V CDR1 and CDR2: SGHRS, YFSETQ. The CDR3 bases are TGCGCCAGTCAGGACACCGGCTATGGCTACACCTTC. Its translation: CASQDTGYGYTF.

This clonotype has a handful of counts. The gene calls are TRBV2 and TRBJ2-1; 7 bases agree with TRBD2. V lost 4 bases and J lost 7; bases outside the gene matches: 10. The CDR3 runs to 15 residues. CDR1 is SNHLY and CDR2 is FYNNEI in the germline V gene. The CDR3 nucleotides read TGTGCCAGCAGTGGGGGGTCGGGGCGGGGGAATGAGCAGTTCTTC. Amino acids: CASSGGSGRGNEQFF.

This clonotype was recorded only once. One end of the junction fails to match germline, which may point to a read error. The rearrangement uses TRBV29-1 and TRBJ1-1; 9 bases fit TRBD1. The CDR3 contains 12 residues. The germline V gene has CDR1 SQVTM and CDR2 ANQGSEA. The CDR3 DNA follows: TGCAGCTTGACAGGGGGTCTCACTGAAGTTTTCTTT. It yields the protein CSLTGGLTEVFF.

The V gene is TRBV25-1, the J gene TRBJ2-6; 10 bases are a match to TRBD1. V shed 3 bases, J shed 1 base, and the junction held 9 bases outside the gene matches. The CDR3 length is 19 residues. CDR1 and CDR2 (germline): MGHDK, SYGVNS. CDR3 nucleotide sequence: TGTGCCAGCAGTGATCCTTGGACAGGGGGGTATTCTGGGGCCAACGTCCTGACTTTC. Translated, it gives CASSDPWTGGYSGANVLTF.

This clonotype appeared many times. The chain recombines TRBV12-3 or TRBV12-4 with TRBJ1-2; no clear D gene. Trimming took 7 bases from V and 6 from J, leaving 15 bases between them. The CDR3 covers 13 residues. Written as DNA, the CDR3 is TGTGCCAGCACGGCCCCCTTGTTTGATGGCTACACCTTC. Protein: CASTAPLFDGYTF.

This clonotype was counted once. The J gene is TRBJ1-1, the V gene TRBV5-1; possible D gene TRBD1, 5 bases. This CDR3 region has 15 residues. The V gene's germline CDR1 is SGHRS and CDR2 YFSETQ. Trimming removed 5 bases at V and 1 base at J, with 15 bases between. CDR3 sequence (DNA): TGCGCCAGCAGACCTCAAGGTGACAGGAACACTGAAGCTTTCTTT. Its translation is CASRPQGDRNTEAFF.